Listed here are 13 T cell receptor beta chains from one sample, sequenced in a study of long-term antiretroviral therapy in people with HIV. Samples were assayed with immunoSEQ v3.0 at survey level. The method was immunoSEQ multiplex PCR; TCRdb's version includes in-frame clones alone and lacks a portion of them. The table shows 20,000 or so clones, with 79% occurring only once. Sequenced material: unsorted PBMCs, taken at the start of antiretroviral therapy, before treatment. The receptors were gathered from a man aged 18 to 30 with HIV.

The DNA for the CDR3 is TGTGCCAGCAGCCCCGGGGACAGGGGAGGCGAGCAGTACTTC. Amino acids: CASSPGDRGGEQYF. The V and J genes are TRBV6-5 and TRBJ2-7, with 10 bases lining up with TRBD1. Germline V lookup: CDR1 MNHEY, CDR2 SVGAGI. CDR3 length: 14 amino acids. After removal of 6 bases from V and 6 bases from J, the junction contained 8 bases not matched to a gene.

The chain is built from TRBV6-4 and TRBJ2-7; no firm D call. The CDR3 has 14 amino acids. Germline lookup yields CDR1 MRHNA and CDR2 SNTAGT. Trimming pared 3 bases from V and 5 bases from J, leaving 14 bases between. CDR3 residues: CASSEARDMNEQYF. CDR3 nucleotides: TGTGCCAGCAGTGAAGCAAGGGATATGAACGAGCAGTACTTC.

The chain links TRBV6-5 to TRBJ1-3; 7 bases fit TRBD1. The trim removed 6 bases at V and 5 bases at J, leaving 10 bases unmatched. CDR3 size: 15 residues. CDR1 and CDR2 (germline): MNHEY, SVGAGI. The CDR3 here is CASSYAGTARNTIYF. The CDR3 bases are TGTGCCAGCAGCTACGCCGGGACAGCACGAAACACCATATATTTT.

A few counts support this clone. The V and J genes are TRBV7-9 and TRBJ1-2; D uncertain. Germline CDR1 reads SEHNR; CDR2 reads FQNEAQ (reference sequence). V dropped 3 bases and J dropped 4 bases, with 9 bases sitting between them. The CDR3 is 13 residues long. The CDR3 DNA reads TGTGCCAGCAGCTTGCCCATGGGCTATGGCTACACCTTC. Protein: CASSLPMGYGYTF. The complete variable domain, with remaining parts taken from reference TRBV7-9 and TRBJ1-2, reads DTGVSQNPRHKITKRGQNVTFRCDPISEHNRLYWYRQTLGQGPEFLTYFQNEAQLEKSRLLSDRFSAERPKGSFSTLEIQRTEQGDSAMYLCASSLPMGYGYTFGSGTRLTVV.

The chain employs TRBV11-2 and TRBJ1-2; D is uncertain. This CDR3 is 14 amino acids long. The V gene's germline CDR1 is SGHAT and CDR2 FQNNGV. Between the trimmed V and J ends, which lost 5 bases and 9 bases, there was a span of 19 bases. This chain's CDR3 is CASSPSSGSNSYTF. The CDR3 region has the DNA TGTGCCAGCAGCCCCTCCTCCGGATCAAACAGCTACACCTTC.

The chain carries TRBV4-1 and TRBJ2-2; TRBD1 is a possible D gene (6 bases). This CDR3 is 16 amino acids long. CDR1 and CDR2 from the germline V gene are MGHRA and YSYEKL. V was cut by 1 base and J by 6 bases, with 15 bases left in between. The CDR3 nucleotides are TGCGCCAGCAGCCAAGTTCGACTCCCAGGGGCCGGGGAGCTGTTTTTT. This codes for CASSQVRLPGAGELFF.

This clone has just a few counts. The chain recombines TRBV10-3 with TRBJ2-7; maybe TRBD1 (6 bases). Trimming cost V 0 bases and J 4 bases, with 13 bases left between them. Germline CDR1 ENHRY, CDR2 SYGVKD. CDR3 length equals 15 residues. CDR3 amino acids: CAISESLARGYEQYF. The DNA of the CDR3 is TGTGCCATCAGTGAGTCCTTGGCTAGGGGGTACGAGCAGTACTTC.

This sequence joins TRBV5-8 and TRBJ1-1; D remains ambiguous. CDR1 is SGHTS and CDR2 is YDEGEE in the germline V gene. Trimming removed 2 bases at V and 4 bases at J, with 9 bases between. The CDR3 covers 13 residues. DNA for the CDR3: TGTGCCAGCAGCTTTCGGGATGGCACTGAAGCTTTCTTT. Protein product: CASSFRDGTEAFF.

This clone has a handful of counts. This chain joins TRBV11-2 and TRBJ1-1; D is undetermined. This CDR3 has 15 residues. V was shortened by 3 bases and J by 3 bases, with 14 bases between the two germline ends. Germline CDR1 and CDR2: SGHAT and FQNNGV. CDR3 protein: CASSLVGNGDTEAFF. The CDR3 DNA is TGTGCCAGCAGCTTGGTAGGGAACGGGGACACTGAAGCTTTCTTT.

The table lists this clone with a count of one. CDR3 DNA sequence: TGTGCCAGCAGCTTCGGACTAGCGGGAGTTGAGCAGTACTTC. Translation: CASSFGLAGVEQYF. The chain links TRBV7-9 to TRBJ2-7; 13 positions agree with TRBD2. The ends lost 3 bases at V and 7 bases at J; junction bases unmatched: 3. Germline-derived CDR1 and CDR2 are SEHNR and FQNEAQ (reference sequence). The CDR3 sequence is 14 residues long.

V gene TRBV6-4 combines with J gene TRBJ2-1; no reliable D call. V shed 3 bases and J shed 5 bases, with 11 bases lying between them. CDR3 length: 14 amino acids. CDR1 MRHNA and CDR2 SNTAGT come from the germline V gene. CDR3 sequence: CASSEGRIDNEQFF. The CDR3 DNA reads TGTGCCAGCAGTGAAGGAAGAATTGACAATGAGCAGTTCTTC.

The CDR3 region has the DNA TGTGCCAGCAGCCCCGGGGGGTACAATGAGCAGTTCTTC. This codes for CASSPGGYNEQFF. The chain couples TRBV6-5 to TRBJ2-1, with TRBD2 matching over 7 bases. Germline V gives CDR1 MNHEY, CDR2 SVGAGI. Trimming removed 6 bases from V and 4 bases from J; junction bases left unmatched: 3. The CDR3 extends over 13 amino acids.

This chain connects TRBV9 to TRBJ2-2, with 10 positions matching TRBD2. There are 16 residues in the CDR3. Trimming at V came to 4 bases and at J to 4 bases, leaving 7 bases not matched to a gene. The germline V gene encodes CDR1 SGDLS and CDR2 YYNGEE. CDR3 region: CASSPLAGATTGELFF. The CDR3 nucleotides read TGTGCCAGCAGCCCGCTAGCGGGAGCTACCACCGGGGAGCTGTTTTTT.